A single sample gave rise to the 21 T cell receptor beta chains below, sequenced in a study of blood T cell repertoires in COVID-19. Profiling relied on immunoSEQ multiplex PCR, and the TCRdb table lists in-frame clones only, not all of them. The sample has 100,000 to 150,000 clones, 70% to 90% seen once. Material for sequencing was peripheral blood. All receptors derive from a woman older than 75 with acute or convalescent COVID-19.

V usage is TRBV6-5 and J usage is TRBJ2-6, with a tentative D call TRBD1 (5 bases). This CDR3 contains 15 residues. Trimming removed 2 bases at V and 2 bases at J, with 7 bases between. Germline V CDR1 and CDR2: MNHEY, SVGAGI. This CDR3 is CASSYGHPGANVLTF. The CDR3 nucleotides are TGTGCCAGCAGTTACGGACACCCTGGGGCCAACGTCCTGACTTTC.

V gene TRBV7-2 combines with J gene TRBJ2-1, with a weak D call TRBD2 (6 bases). V lost 4 bases and J lost 6, with 10 bases in between. Germline CDR1 and CDR2: SGHTA and FQGNSA. This CDR3 contains 13 residues. CDR3 bases: TGTGCCAGCAGCTCCATGGGGGGCAATGAGCAGTTCTTC. It yields the protein CASSSMGGNEQFF.

This chain connects TRBV9 to TRBJ2-5, with D perhaps matching TRBD1 (5 bases). The V and J ends lost 4 bases and 9 bases respectively, with 13 bases between them. Germline values: CDR1 SGDLS, CDR2 YYNGEE. This CDR3 has 12 residues. The CDR3 DNA reads TGTGCCAGCAGCACATTCTTAGGGGCCCAGTACTTC. Translated, it gives CASSTFLGAQYF.

Regarding this clone: The junction and the germline gene differ at one end; a read error may be behind it. This chain links TRBV19 with TRBJ2-3; TRBD1 matches 12 bases. Germline V gene lookup returns CDR1 LNHDA and CDR2 SQIVND (reference sequence). The CDR3 is 16 amino acids. The CDR3 reads CASSVEGQGAADTQYF. The DNA of the CDR3 is TGTGCCAGTAGTGTAGAGGGACAGGGGGCGGCAGATACGCAGTATTTT. Together with reference TRBV19 and TRBJ2-3, the CDR3 gives the full variable domain: DGGITQSPKYLFRKEGQNVTLSCEQNLNHDAMYWYRQDPGQGLRLIYYSQIVNDFQKGDIAEGYSVSREKKESFPLTVTSAQKNPTAFYLCASSVEGQGAADTQYFGPGTRLTVL.

The V and J genes are TRBV28 and TRBJ1-2; unclear D gene. Germline V lookup: CDR1 MDHEN, CDR2 SYDVKM. The CDR3 is made up of 14 amino acids. V dropped 5 bases and J dropped 2 bases, with 12 bases sitting between them. The CDR3 DNA is TGTGCCAGCAGTCGTGGTCCGGGGAACTATGGCTACACCTTC. Its translation is CASSRGPGNYGYTF.

The rearrangement uses TRBV7-2 and TRBJ1-5; TRBD1 matches 9 bases. The trim removed 3 bases at V and 1 base at J, leaving 1 base unmatched. Germline-derived CDR1 and CDR2 are SGHTA and FQGNSA. The CDR3 is made up of 15 amino acids. CDR3 coding DNA: TGTGCCAGCAGCTTCGGGACAGGGAGCAATCAGCCCCAGCATTTT. Amino acid sequence: CASSFGTGSNQPQHF.

For the CDR3, the DNA is TGTGCCAGTAGTATGGTTTCAGGGGTGTACAATTCACCCCTCCACTTT. This encodes CASSMVSGVYNSPLHF. The V call is TRBV19, the J call TRBJ1-6; possibly TRBD1 for D (6 bases). Deletions cut 3 bases from V and 7 bases from J, with 16 bases between. Germline CDR1 is LNHDA and CDR2 is SQIVND (reference sequence). This CDR3 is 16 amino acids long.

This chain uses TRBV13 with TRBJ2-2; D might be TRBD1 (5 bases). Trimming left V 4 bases short and J 7 bases short, with 13 bases between. Germline lookup yields CDR1 PRHDT and CDR2 FYEKMQ (reference sequence). CDR3 length: 14 residues. The CDR3 protein is CASSSTHRFGELFF. The CDR3 bases are TGTGCCAGCAGCTCAACACACAGGTTCGGGGAGCTGTTTTTT. The full variable domain, completed using reference TRBV13 and TRBJ2-2, is AAGVIQSPRHLIKEKRETATLKCYPIPRHDTVYWYQQGPGQDPQFLISFYEKMQSDKGSIPDRFSAQQFSDYHSELNMSSLELGDSALYFCASSSTHRFGELFFGEGSRLTVL.

The chain recombines TRBV6-5 with TRBJ1-6; D uncertain. V lost 2 bases and J lost 0, with 2 bases in between. The CDR3 consists of 14 residues. CDR1 is MNHEY, CDR2 SVGAGI, per germline. The CDR3 nucleotides read TGTGCCAGCAGTTACCGCTCCTATAATTCACCCCTCCACTTT. Encoded protein: CASSYRSYNSPLHF.

The chain couples TRBV10-3 to TRBJ1-2, with 10 bases fitting TRBD1. Germline trimming cut 8 bases from V and 8 bases from J; bases unmatched to any gene: 11. The CDR3 is 14 amino acids. Per the germline V gene, CDR1 is ENHRY and CDR2 is SYGVKD. The CDR3 sequence: CAIRSTGTGAGYTF. CDR3 nucleotides: TGTGCCATCCGAAGCACAGGGACAGGGGCAGGCTACACCTTC.

The chain links TRBV2 to TRBJ2-5; D remains unclear. CDR1 SNHLY and CDR2 FYNNEI come from the germline V gene. This CDR3 spans 12 amino acids. V dropped 6 bases and J dropped 3 bases, with 8 bases sitting between them. The CDR3 reads CASSPLEETQYF. In DNA form, the CDR3 reads TGTGCCAGCAGCCCGCTAGAAGAGACCCAGTACTTC.

The rearrangement joins TRBV12-3 or TRBV12-4 to TRBJ1-1; unclear D gene. This CDR3 contains 11 residues. V was pared by 2 bases and J by 7 bases, with 5 bases between. The CDR3 spells CASSLTGEAFF. DNA of the CDR3: TGTGCCAGCAGTTTAACGGGTGAAGCTTTCTTT.

The chain recombines TRBV5-6 with TRBJ2-3; 9 positions agree with TRBD1. The germline gives CDR1 SGHDT, CDR2 YYEEEE. The CDR3 is 15 amino acids. V gave up 3 bases and J gave up 5 bases; unmatched junction bases: 7. This CDR3 is CASSSPGQGEDTQYF. The CDR3 DNA reads as TGTGCCAGCAGCTCGCCGGGACAGGGTGAAGATACGCAGTATTTT.

The V and J genes are TRBV7-9 and TRBJ2-1; D gene unclear. The germline V and J ends were trimmed by 2 bases and 0 bases, with 8 bases remaining between them. The CDR3 contains 15 residues. Germline-derived CDR1 and CDR2 are SEHNR and FQNEAQ (reference sequence). DNA for the CDR3: TGTGCCAGCAGCTTAACGCGCGACTCCTACAATGAGCAGTTCTTC. It codes for CASSLTRDSYNEQFF.

This clone occurred once. The rearrangement uses TRBV3-1 (or the pseudogene TRBV3-2) and TRBJ1-2, with 7 bases matching TRBD1. CDR3 length: 16 amino acids. Germline V gives CDR1 LGHDT, CDR2 YNNKEL (reference sequence). Trimming removed 4 bases from V and 0 bases from J; junction bases left unmatched: 8. Here the CDR3 reads CASSRATGWANYGYTF. The CDR3 DNA follows: TGTGCCAGCAGCCGCGCGACAGGGTGGGCTAACTATGGCTACACCTTC.

The rearrangement uses TRBV28 and TRBJ1-2; D is uncertain. The V gene lost 2 bases and the J gene lost 6 bases, with 10 bases spanning the gap. The CDR3 consists of 13 residues. Germline V gives CDR1 MDHEN, CDR2 SYDVKM. The CDR3 DNA follows: TGTGCCAGCAGTTTAGAGCGAGGTCATGGCTACACCTTC. It yields the protein CASSLERGHGYTF.

J is TRBJ1-1 and V is TRBV5-1, with 7 nucleotides matching TRBD1. Germline CDR1 SGHRS, CDR2 YFSETQ. The V gene end was trimmed by 0 bases and the J gene end by 0 bases; junction bases not matched to a gene: 5. This CDR3 comprises 16 residues. CDR3 nucleotide sequence: TGCGCCAGCAGCTTGGACAGGGGCGTAATGAACACTGAAGCTTTCTTT. This gives the protein CASSLDRGVMNTEAFF.

The V call is TRBV27, the J call TRBJ2-7; 10 bases are shared with TRBD1. The V gene's germline CDR1 is MNHEY and CDR2 SMNVEV (reference sequence). This CDR3 is 15 amino acids long. After removal of 7 bases from V and 2 bases from J, the junction contained 8 bases not matched to a gene. CDR3 bases: TGTGCCAGCACCCCCTTCGGGACAGGGGCCTACGAGCAGTACTTC. Its translation is CASTPFGTGAYEQYF.

This rearrangement joins TRBV11-3 to TRBJ1-6, with 7 bases that match TRBD1. Per germline, CDR1 SGHNT and CDR2 YENEEA. V was clipped by 6 bases and J by 13 bases; unmatched bases: 9. CDR3 size: 13 residues. The CDR3, as DNA: TGTGCCAGCAGTCTGGACAGGAACGCGCCCCTCCACTTT. Residues: CASSLDRNAPLHF.

The chain has TRBV10-3 and TRBJ2-3, with TRBD2 matching 8 bases. The CDR3 spans 14 residues. Germline-derived CDR1 and CDR2 are ENHRY and SYGVKD. J gave up 4 bases and V 8 bases, and 8 bases lay outside the gene matches. The CDR3 DNA reads TGTGCCATCGGACGGCGGGAGGCCCCAGATACGCAGTATTTT. Translated, it gives CAIGRREAPDTQYF.

V gene TRBV5-4 combines with J gene TRBJ1-5; no reliable D call. The CDR3 is made up of 11 amino acids. The germline V gene has CDR1 SGHNT and CDR2 YYREEE (reference sequence). The CDR3 region is CYPGPYQPQHF. The CDR3 coding sequence is TGTTACCCGGGTCCTTATCAGCCCCAGCATTTT.